Here is one TCR beta chain with its context. What it recognizes is unknown. This sample stems from a study of cytomegalovirus exposure and HLA in healthy donors. Study-level points and caveats: The study found most TCR sequences rare, yet found some public TCRs in many donors.

PCR primers comprised 60 Vbeta and 13 Jbeta primers. Generated by immunoSEQ multiplex PCR, the TCRdb table keeps only in-frame clones and is missing some. Among hundreds of thousands of clones listed, 60% to 80% were seen once. The CDR3 covers 13 residues. The V and J ends lost 7 bases and 5 bases, in that order; junction bases with no gene match: 2. Germline values: CDR1 GTSNPN, CDR2 SVGIG (reference sequence). Sequenced sample: PBMCs. This rearrangement joins TRBV30 to TRBJ2-2; 12 bases map to TRBD1. This sequence was found in a male donor in good health and CMV-seronegative. The CDR3 DNA reads TGTGCCTTGGGACAGGGGGCTACCGGGGAGCTGTTTTTT. It yields the protein CALGQGATGELFF. The whole variable domain, filled in from reference TRBV30 and TRBJ2-2, reads SQTIHQWPATLVQPVGSPLSLECTVEGTSNPNLYWYRQAAGRGLQLLFYSVGIGQISSEVPQNLSASRPQDRQFILSSKKLLLSDSGFYLCALGQGATGELFFGEGSRLTVL.